Listed below are T cell receptor beta chains from one sample, sequenced in a study of shared clonotypes between healthy human individuals. The assay was immunoSEQ multiplex PCR, and TCRdb's table has in-frame clones only and misses some. Seen here are roughly 1,100,000 clones, more than 65% observed once, and the top ten hold around 1.5%. Sample: memory CD4+ T cells sorted from blood. These TCRs come from a man between 18 and 29 years old in good health. Both conserved end residues are part of each CDR3. The D gene is left open where the match is weak. The size entry is marked missing in some rows and otherwise reads once, few, many or a size class.

v_gene	abundance	d_gene	j_gene	CDR3nt	CDR3aa
TRBV7-3	-	-	TRBJ2-7	TGTGCCAGCAGTCACGGCTCCTACGAGCAGTACTTC	CASSHGSYEQYF
TRBV30	-	TRBD2	TRBJ2-3	TGTGCCTGCTTAGCGGGAGGGAGCACAGATACGCAGTATTTT	CACLAGGSTDTQYF
TRBV2	-	TRBD1	TRBJ1-2	TGTGCCAGCGGGGACAGAACTAACTATGGCTACACCTTC	CASGDRTNYGYTF
TRBV5-5	-	-	TRBJ1-2	TGTGCCAGCAGCCCCTGGGCGGGGGCGCAGGAGAGTGGCTACACCTTC	CASSPWAGAQESGYTF
TRBV9	-	-	TRBJ1-6	TGTGCCAGCAGGAGAGGGACCCCCCTCCACTTT	CASRRGTPLHF
TRBV2	once	-	TRBJ1-2	TGTGCCAGCAGTGATCCGGGGGCTAACTATGGCTACACCTTC	CASSDPGANYGYTF
TRBV6-6	-	-	TRBJ1-1	TGTGCCAGCAGGACAGGCGAGACTGAAGCTTTCTTT	CASRTGETEAFF
TRBV6-1	-	-	TRBJ2-1	TGTGCCAGCAGCTTCATCCGGGACTTTTACAATGAGCAGTTCTTC	CASSFIRDFYNEQFF
TRBV18	-	TRBD1	TRBJ1-1	TGTGCCAGCTCAACTACGCAGGGGGCGGGCACTGAAGCTTTCTTT	CASSTTQGAGTEAFF
TRBV30	once	-	TRBJ2-7	TGTGCCTGGAGTGGACTTCGCGCGGACGAGCAGTACTTC	CAWSGLRADEQYF
TRBV10-2	-	TRBD1	TRBJ2-7	TGCGCCAGCAGTGACCCAGGGGGCTCCTACGAGCAGTACTTC	CASSDPGGSYEQYF
TRBV15	-	-	TRBJ2-1	TGTGCCACCAGCAGAGCGAATTACAAGCAGTTCTTC	CATSRANYKQFF
TRBV7-8	-	-	TRBJ2-5	TGTGCCAGCACCCAAGTCGGAGGGGCAGGGGCAGAGACCCAGTACTTC	CASTQVGGAGAETQYF
TRBV5-4	-	-	TRBJ2-2	TGTGCCAGCAGCTTACAGCACGGCGGCACCGGGGAGCTGTTTTTT	CASSLQHGGTGELFF
TRBV6-6	-	-	TRBJ1-1	TGTGCCAGCAGACCACCGGGACATATGAACACTGAAGCTTTCTTT	CASRPPGHMNTEAFF
TRBV7-9	-	TRBD2	TRBJ2-5	TGTGCCAGCAGCTTAACTGCGGGGGGGCGAGAGACCCAGTACTTC	CASSLTAGGRETQYF
TRBV6-6	-	TRBD2	TRBJ2-2	TGTGCCAGCAATGGACTAGCGGGGGTCGGGGAGCTGTTTTTT	CASNGLAGVGELFF